Presented here are 10 T cell receptor beta chains from one specimen sequenced in a study of T cells in Graves' hyperthyroidism and ophthalmopathy. Amplified TCR beta CDR3 regions derived from RNA transcripts. The TCR CDR3 was amplified in a first-round RT-PCR using the HTBI primer set. MiXCR, applied by TCRdb to the multiplex PCR reads, yields one record per CDR3 protein. The sample lists around 250,000 distinct CDR3 sequences, roughly 14% seen once, with about an eighth in the top ten. The sample comprised blood. These receptors all stem from a woman between 40 and 55 years old with Graves' hyperthyroidism that later progressed to Graves' ophthalmopathy.

A word on this clonotype: Mismatch with germline at one junction end may stem from a read error. The chain employs TRBV2 and TRBJ1-1; 9 bases match TRBD1. Germline CDR1 SNHLY, CDR2 FYNNEI. This CDR3 contains 15 residues. The CDR3 loop reads CASSGWTGVVTEALF. The CDR3 DNA sequence: TGTGCCAGCAGTGGATGGACAGGGGTAGTAACTGAAGCTCTTTTT.

This clonotype was picked up a small number of times. The genes are TRBV4-1 and TRBJ1-2; D gene ambiguous. CDR1 MGHRA and CDR2 YSYEKL come from the germline V gene. CDR3 length: 15 amino acids. V shed 0 bases and J shed 7 bases, with 15 bases lying between them. The CDR3 sequence: CASSQEGIIKSGYTF. The CDR3 DNA reads as TGCGCCAGCAGCCAAGAAGGGATAATTAAGAGTGGCTACACCTTC.

Ten or more counts support this clonotype. V gene TRBV6-1 combines with J gene TRBJ1-4; D ambiguous. Trimming took off 6 bases at V and 4 bases at J, with 15 bases between the two ends. The CDR3 is made up of 15 amino acids. Germline V gene sequence: CDR1 MNHNS, CDR2 SASEGT. The CDR3 loop is CASSIHHAGNEKLFF. The CDR3 DNA follows: TGTGCCAGCAGCATCCACCACGCTGGTAATGAAAAACTGTTTTTT.

This clonotype was counted ten times or more. The CDR3 coding sequence is TGTGCCATCAGTGATCTACTAAACGGAGCCGGACTCTATGGCTACACCTTC. Translated, it gives CAISDLLNGAGLYGYTF. The chain combines TRBV10-3 with TRBJ1-2; D gene unclear. Germline values: CDR1 ENHRY, CDR2 SYGVKD. The germline V and J ends were trimmed by 3 bases and 4 bases, with 21 bases remaining between them. The CDR3 has 17 amino acids.

This clonotype has ten or more counts. The V call is TRBV11-2, the J call TRBJ2-7; D not certain. The V end was cut by 0 bases, the J end by 7 bases, with 7 bases between. CDR1 SGHAT and CDR2 FQNNGV come from the germline V gene. The CDR3 loop spans 12 amino acids. CDR3 sequence (DNA): TGTGCCAGCAGCTTAGAGGGGTGGGAGCAGTACTTC. This translates into CASSLEGWEQYF.

This clonotype has ten or more counts. The V call is TRBV12-3 or TRBV12-4, the J call TRBJ2-5, with D hard to call. The CDR3 has 13 amino acids. Trimming took off 2 bases at V and 5 bases at J, with 9 bases between the two ends. CDR3 sequence reads: CASSLYVRETQYF. Written as DNA, the CDR3 is TGTGCCAGCAGTTTATATGTTAGGGAGACCCAGTACTTC.

This clonotype was seen more than once but under ten times. The rearrangement links TRBV24-1 to TRBJ2-1; possible D gene TRBD2, 6 bases. CDR3 size: 15 residues. CDR1 KGHDR and CDR2 SFDVKD come from the germline V gene. Trimming took off 5 bases at V and 7 bases at J, with 17 bases between the two ends. CDR3 DNA sequence: TGTGCCACCAGTGCGGAGGGCAGGACCCGAAATGAGCAGTTCTTC. Translation: CATSAEGRTRNEQFF.

This clonotype appeared a single time. A much larger clone lies a single base off, so this may be a read error. The chain links TRBV5-1 to TRBJ1-1; 7 positions match TRBD1. The CDR3 extends over 16 amino acids. Germline CDR1 is SGHRS and CDR2 is YFSETQ. After removal of 2 bases from V and 6 bases from J, the junction contained 13 bases not matched to a gene. CDR3 region: CASSFIPRTGYAEAFF. The DNA for the CDR3 is TGCGCCAGCAGCTTCATCCCCCGGACAGGCTATGCTGAAGCTTTCTTT.

This clonotype was seen ten or more times. The chain links TRBV12-3 or TRBV12-4 to TRBJ1-5; 7 bases match TRBD1. The CDR3 has 16 amino acids. The trim removed 6 bases at V and 0 bases at J, leaving 8 bases unmatched. In nucleotides, the CDR3 is TGTGCCAGCAGCCCAGGGGGGGGGTATAGCAATCAGCCCCAGCATTTT. Its translation is CASSPGGGYSNQPQHF.

The CDR3 DNA follows: TGTGCCAGCAGTTTCCAACCTAACTATGGCTACACCTTC. Amino acids: CASSFQPNYGYTF. V is TRBV27 and J is TRBJ1-2; D is unresolved. The V and J ends lost 3 bases and 0 bases respectively, with 5 bases between them. Germline V gene lookup returns CDR1 MNHEY and CDR2 SMNVEV (reference sequence). The CDR3 extends over 13 amino acids.